This T cell receptor (beta chain) was retrieved from a study of response to subunit inactivated influenza vaccine. As to this clonotype: Its antigen is undetermined.

Via MiXCR, TCRdb re-called the RT-PCR reads, giving one row per CDR3 protein. The sample holds around 490,000 distinct CDR3 sequences, 7.6% seen once. This CDR3 has 14 residues. The germline V gene has CDR1 GTSNPN and CDR2 SVGIG (reference sequence). Trimming removed 4 bases from V and 5 bases from J; junction bases left unmatched: 6. Regarding the study as a whole: Authors suggested that a seasonal influenza vaccination recruits few new T cells each time.

This chain connects TRBV30 to TRBJ2-5; 11 nucleotides agree with TRBD2. This sequence originates from a man between 50 and 69 years old who received an inactivated influenza vaccine. The sequencing used PBMCs from blood, collected about 23 months after vaccination. Written as DNA, the CDR3 is TGTGCCTGGACAGGGACTAGCGGCTGGGAGACCCAGTACTTC. Translating gives CAWTGTSGWETQYF.